This T cell receptor (beta chain) came from a study of TET2 disruption in CD19-targeted CAR T cells. The assay was immunoSEQ multiplex PCR, and TCRdb's table has in-frame clones only and misses some. The sample table sets out around 30,000 clones. This CDR3 has 18 amino acids. The germline CDR1 and CDR2 sequences are MDHEN and SYDVKM. V shed 4 bases and J shed 5 bases, with 23 bases lying between them. About this clone: Its antigen is not identified. Read coverage stops 3 residues before the CDR3 terminus; the germline J gene supplies the remainder.

Treatment in this sample: autologous CTL019 cells: CD19 CAR with 4-1BB and CD3 zeta domains. This TCR derives from a man in his sixties or seventies with chronic lymphocytic leukemia. Sequencing used CD8- CAR+ T cells sorted from cultured blood T cells, obtained for CD19 CAR T cell therapy. The subset: CD8-negative CAR-positive T cells from the infusion product. The chain links TRBV28 to TRBJ1-4, with D possibly being TRBD1 (5 bases). The CDR3 sequence: CASSYSPTRRGTNEKLFF. CDR3 DNA, as far as it was read: TGTGCCAGCAGTTATAGCCCGACAAGGAGGGGCACAAATGAAAAA.